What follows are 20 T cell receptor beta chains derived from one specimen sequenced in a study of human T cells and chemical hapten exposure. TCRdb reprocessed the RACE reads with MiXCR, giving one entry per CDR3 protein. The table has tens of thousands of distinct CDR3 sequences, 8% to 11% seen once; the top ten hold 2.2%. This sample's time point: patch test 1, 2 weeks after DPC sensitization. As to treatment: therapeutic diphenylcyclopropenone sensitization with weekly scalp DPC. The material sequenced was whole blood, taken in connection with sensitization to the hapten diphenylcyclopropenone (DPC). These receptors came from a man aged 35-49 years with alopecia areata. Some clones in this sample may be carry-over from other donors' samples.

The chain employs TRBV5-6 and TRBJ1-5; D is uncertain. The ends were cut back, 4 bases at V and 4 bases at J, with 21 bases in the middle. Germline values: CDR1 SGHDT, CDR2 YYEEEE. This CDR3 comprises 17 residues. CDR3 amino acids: CASSLGSGDWSNQPQHF. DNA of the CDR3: TGTGCCAGCAGCCTGGGGTCCGGGGATTGGTCAAATCAGCCCCAGCATTTT.

The CDR3 DNA reads as TGTGCCACTTCTAACTCTGGGGCCAACGTCCTGACTTTC. Protein sequence: CATSNSGANVLTF. The chain joins TRBV6-2 or TRBV6-3 to TRBJ2-6; D gene uncertain. Germline loops: CDR1 MNHEY, CDR2 SVGEGT. The V and J ends lost 10 bases and 0 bases respectively, with 7 bases between them. CDR3 length equals 13 residues.

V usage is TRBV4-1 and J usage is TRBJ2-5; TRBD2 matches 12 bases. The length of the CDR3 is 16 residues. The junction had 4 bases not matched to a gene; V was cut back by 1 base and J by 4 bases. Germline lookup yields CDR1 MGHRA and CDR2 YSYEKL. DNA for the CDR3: TGCGCCAGCAGCCAAGGTACGACTAGCGGGGGAGAGACCCAGTACTTC. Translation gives CASSQGTTSGGETQYF.

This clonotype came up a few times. CDR3 loop: CASSLGLAGDSYEQYF. The CDR3, as DNA: TGCGCCAGCAGCTTGGGACTAGCGGGAGACTCCTACGAGCAGTACTTC. This chain joins TRBV5-1 and TRBJ2-7; 12 bases align to TRBD2. Germline loops: CDR1 SGHRS, CDR2 YFSETQ. After removal of 0 bases from V and 0 bases from J, the junction contained 1 base not matched to a gene. The CDR3 is 16 amino acids.

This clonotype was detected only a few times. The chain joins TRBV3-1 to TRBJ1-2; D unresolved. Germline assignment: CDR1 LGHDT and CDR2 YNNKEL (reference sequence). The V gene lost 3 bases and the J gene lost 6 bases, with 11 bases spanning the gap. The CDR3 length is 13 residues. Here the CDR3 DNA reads TGTGCCAGCAGCCATTGGACCGGAGATGGCTACACCTTC. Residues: CASSHWTGDGYTF. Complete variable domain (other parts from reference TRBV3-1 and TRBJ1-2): DTAVSQTPKYLVTQMGNDKSIKCEQNLGHDTMYWYKQDSKKFLKIMFSYNNKELIINETVPNRFSPKSPDKAHLNLHINSLELGDSAVYFCASSHWTGDGYTFGSGTRLTVV.

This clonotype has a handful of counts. The CDR3 DNA reads as TGTGCCAGCAGTGACTCTGCCCAGAGCGAGCAGTACTTC. Its translation: CASSDSAQSEQYF. The V and J genes are TRBV6-4 and TRBJ2-7, with D uncertain. In germline, CDR1 is MRHNA, CDR2 SNTAGT. Trimming left V 0 bases short and J 6 bases short, with 9 bases between. The CDR3 has 13 amino acids.

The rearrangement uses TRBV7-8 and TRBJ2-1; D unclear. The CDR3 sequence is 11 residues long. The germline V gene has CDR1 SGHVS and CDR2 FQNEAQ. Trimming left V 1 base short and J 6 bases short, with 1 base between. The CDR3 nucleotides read TGTGCCAGCAGCTTAGTCAATGAGCAGTTCTTC. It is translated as CASSLVNEQFF.

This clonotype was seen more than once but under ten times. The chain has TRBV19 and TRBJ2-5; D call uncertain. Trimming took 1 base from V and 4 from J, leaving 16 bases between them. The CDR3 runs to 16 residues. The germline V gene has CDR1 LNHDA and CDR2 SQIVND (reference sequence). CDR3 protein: CASSIARSPLGETQYF. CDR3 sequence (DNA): TGTGCCAGTAGTATAGCGCGGAGTCCACTTGGAGAGACCCAGTACTTC.

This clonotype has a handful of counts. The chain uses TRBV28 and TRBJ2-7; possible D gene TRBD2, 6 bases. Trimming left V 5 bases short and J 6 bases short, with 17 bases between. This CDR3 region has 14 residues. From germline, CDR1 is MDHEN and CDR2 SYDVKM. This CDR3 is CASSPPEGGIEQYF. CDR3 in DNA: TGTGCCAGCAGTCCCCCGGAGGGAGGAATCGAGCAGTACTTC.

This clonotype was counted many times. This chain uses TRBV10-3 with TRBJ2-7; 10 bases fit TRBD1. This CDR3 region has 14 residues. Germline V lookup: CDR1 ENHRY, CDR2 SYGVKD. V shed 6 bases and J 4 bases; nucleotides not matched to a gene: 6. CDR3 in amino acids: CAIRDGQGGYEQYV. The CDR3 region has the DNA TGTGCCATCAGAGATGGACAGGGGGGTTACGAGCAGTACGTC.

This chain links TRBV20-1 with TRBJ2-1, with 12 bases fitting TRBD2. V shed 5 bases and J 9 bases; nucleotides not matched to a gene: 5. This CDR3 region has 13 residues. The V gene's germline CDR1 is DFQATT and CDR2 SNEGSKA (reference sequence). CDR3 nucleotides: TGCAGTGCTGGCCGACTAGCGGGAGTTGAGCAGTTCTTC. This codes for CSAGRLAGVEQFF.

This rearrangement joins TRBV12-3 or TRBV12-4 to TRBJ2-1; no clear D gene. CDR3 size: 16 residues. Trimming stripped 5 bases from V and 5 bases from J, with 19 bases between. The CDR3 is CASSPLNRRANNEQFF. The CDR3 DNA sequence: TGTGCCAGCAGTCCCTTGAACCGAAGAGCGAACAATGAGCAGTTCTTC.

DNA of the CDR3: TGTGCCACCGAGGGCCTCGGCACAGATACGCAGTATTTT. It specifies CATEGLGTDTQYF. The V and J genes are TRBV10-3 and TRBJ2-3; TRBD2 might be the D (5 bases). CDR1 is ENHRY and CDR2 is SYGVKD in the germline V gene. V was shortened by 10 bases and J by 1 base, with 12 bases between the two germline ends. CDR3 length: 13 residues.

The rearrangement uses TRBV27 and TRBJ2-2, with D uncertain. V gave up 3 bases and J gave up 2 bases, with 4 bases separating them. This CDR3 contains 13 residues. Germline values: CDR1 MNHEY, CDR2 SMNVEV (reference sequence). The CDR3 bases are TGTGCCAGCAGTTTCCTAAACACCGGGGAGCTGTTTTTT. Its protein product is CASSFLNTGELFF.

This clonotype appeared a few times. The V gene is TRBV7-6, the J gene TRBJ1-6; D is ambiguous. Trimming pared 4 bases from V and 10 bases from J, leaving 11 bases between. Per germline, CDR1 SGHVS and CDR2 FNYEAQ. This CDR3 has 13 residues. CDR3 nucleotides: TGTGCCAGCAGCTCCCCCGGAGGATCACCCCTCCACTTT. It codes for CASSSPGGSPLHF.

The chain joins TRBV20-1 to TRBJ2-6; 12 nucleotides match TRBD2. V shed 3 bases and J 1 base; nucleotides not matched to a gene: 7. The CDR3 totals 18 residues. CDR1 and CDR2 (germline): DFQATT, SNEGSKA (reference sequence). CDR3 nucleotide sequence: TGCAGTGCTAGGGTGGGACTAGCGGGCTTATCTGGGGCCAACGTCCTGACTTTC. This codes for CSARVGLAGLSGANVLTF.

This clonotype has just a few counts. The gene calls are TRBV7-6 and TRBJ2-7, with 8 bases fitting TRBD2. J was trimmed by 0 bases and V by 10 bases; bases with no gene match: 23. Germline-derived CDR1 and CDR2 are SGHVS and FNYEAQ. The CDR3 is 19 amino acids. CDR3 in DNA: TGTGCCACCCAAATCTCTCGGACTAGCTCGCCCTGGACCTCCTACGAGCAGTACGTC. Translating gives CATQISRTSSPWTSYEQYV.

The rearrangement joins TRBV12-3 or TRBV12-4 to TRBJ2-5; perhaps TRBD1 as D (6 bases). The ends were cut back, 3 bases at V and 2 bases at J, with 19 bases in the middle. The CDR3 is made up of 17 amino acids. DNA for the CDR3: TGTGCCAGCAGTTTTGGGTGGCAGGGGTACAATCAAGAGACCCAGTACTTC. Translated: CASSFGWQGYNQETQYF.

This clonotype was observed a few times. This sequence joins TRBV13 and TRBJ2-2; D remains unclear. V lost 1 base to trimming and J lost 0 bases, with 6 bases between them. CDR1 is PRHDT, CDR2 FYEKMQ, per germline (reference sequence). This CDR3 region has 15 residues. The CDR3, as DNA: TGTGCCAGCAGCTTAGACCCCTCGAACACCGGGGAGCTGTTTTTT. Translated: CASSLDPSNTGELFF.

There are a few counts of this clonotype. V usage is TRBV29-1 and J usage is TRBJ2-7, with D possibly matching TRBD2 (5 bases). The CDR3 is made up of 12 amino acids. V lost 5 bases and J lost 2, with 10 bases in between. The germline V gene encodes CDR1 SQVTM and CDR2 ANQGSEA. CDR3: CSVSEGAYEQYF. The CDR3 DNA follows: TGCAGCGTTTCTGAGGGTGCCTACGAGCAGTACTTC.